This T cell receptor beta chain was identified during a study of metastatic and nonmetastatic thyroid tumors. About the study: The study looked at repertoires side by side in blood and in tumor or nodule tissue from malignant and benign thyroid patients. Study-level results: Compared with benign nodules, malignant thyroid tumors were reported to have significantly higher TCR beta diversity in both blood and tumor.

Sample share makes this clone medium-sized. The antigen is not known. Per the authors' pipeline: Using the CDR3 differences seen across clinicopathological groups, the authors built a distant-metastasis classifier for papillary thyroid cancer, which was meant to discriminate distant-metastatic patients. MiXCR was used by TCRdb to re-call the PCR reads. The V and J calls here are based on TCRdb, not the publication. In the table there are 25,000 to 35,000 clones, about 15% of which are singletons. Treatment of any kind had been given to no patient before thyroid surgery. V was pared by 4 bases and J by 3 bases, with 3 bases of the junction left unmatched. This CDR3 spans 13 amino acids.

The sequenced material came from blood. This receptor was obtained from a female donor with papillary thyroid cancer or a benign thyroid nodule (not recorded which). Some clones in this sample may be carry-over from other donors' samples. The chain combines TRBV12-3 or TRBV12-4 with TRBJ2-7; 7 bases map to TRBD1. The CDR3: CASSWTGIYEQYF. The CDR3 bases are TGTGCCAGCAGTTGGACAGGTATCTACGAGCAGTACTTC.